This T cell receptor (beta chain) is drawn from a study of blood T cell repertoires in COVID-19. For the study at large: Sample material is recorded as cDNA or gDNA derived from T cells, B-cell-depleted T cells, or PBMCs.

Germline V gene sequence: CDR1 SGHRS, CDR2 YFSETQ. The CDR3 runs 15 residues. Trimming took 3 bases from V and 3 from J; bases not matched to a gene: 4. This table comes from immunoSEQ multiplex PCR, and its TCRdb copy is limited to in-frame clones, with some not included. The repertoire includes some 98,000 clones, 84% of them detected once, and roughly 25% sits in the top ten. V usage is TRBV5-1 and J usage is TRBJ1-5; TRBD1 agrees at 9 bases. Sequences were obtained from peripheral blood. The clonotype originates from a man aged 55 to 70 with acute or convalescent COVID-19. The CDR3 here is CASSSTGGDNQPQHF. The CDR3 nucleotides are TGCGCCAGCAGCTCGACAGGGGGGGACAATCAGCCCCAGCATTTT.